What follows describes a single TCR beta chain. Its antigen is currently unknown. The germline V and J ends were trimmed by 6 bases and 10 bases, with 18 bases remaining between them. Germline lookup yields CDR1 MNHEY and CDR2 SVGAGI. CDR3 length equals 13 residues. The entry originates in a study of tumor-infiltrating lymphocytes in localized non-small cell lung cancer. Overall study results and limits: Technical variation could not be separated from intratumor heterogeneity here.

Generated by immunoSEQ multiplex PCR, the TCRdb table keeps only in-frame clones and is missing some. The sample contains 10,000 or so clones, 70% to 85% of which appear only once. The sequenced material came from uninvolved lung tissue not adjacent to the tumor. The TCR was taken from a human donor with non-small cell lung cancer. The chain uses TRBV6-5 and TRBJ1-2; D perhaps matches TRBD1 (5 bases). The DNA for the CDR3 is TGTGCCAGCAGAACGGGGACGGCAGTATTCTACACCTTC. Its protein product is CASRTGTAVFYTF.